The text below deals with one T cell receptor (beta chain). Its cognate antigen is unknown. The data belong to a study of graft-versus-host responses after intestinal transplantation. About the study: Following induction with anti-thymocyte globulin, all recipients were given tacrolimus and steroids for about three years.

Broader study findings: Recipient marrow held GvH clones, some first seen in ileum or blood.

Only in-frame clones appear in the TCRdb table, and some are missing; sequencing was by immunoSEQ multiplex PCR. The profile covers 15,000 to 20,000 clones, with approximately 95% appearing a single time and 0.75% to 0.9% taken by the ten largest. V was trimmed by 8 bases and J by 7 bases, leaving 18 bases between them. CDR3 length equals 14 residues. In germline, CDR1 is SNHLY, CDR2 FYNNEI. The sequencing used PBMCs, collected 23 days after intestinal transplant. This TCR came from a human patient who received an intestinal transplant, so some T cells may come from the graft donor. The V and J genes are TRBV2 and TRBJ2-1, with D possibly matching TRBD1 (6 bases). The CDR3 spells CASYDRRQLNEQFF. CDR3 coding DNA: TGTGCCAGCTATGACAGGCGTCAGTTGAATGAGCAGTTCTTC.